Listed here are 24 T cell receptor beta chains from one sample, sequenced in a study of blood T cells in healthy people across ages. Using a J-beta primer mix together with a sample-barcoded 5' primer, a second PCR was run for roughly 7 to 12 cycles. One entry per CDR3 protein, called by TCRdb with MiXCR from the 5' RACE reads. The sample has about 780,000 distinct CDR3 sequences; about 47% are singletons. Specimen: blood. These receptor sequences come from a man older than 75 in good health.

This clonotype was seen a single time. This clone may be a read error of a much larger clone one base away. V gene TRBV13 combines with J gene TRBJ2-7; TRBD2 matches at 7 bases. This CDR3 region has 13 residues. Trimming removed 1 base from V and 7 bases from J; junction bases left unmatched: 4. Per germline, CDR1 PRHDT and CDR2 FYEKMQ (reference sequence). The DNA for the CDR3 is TGTGCCAGCAGCTTAGAGACTAGCAATGAGCAGTACTTC. Residues: CASSLETSNEQYF.

This clonotype has more than one count but fewer than ten. This rearrangement joins TRBV20-1 to TRBJ1-5, with D perhaps matching TRBD1 (6 bases). The CDR3 loop spans 13 amino acids. The ends were cut back, 1 base at V and 6 bases at J, with 10 bases in the middle. Germline CDR1 reads DFQATT; CDR2 reads SNEGSKA (reference sequence). This CDR3 reads CSARAGGGQPQHF. The CDR3, as DNA: TGCAGTGCTAGAGCTGGAGGGGGTCAGCCCCAGCATTTT.

A remark on this clonotype: A read error is possible here, since a much larger clone lies one base away. CDR3 in amino acids: CASSQAGRSSYDEQFF. The CDR3 nucleotides read TGTGCCAGCAGCCAAGCGGGCCGAAGCTCCTACGATGAGCAGTTCTTC. This chain uses TRBV4-2 with TRBJ2-1; no definite D call. The CDR3 is 16 amino acids. The germline gives CDR1 LGHNA, CDR2 YNFKEQ.

The V and J genes are TRBV7-9 and TRBJ1-2, with a weak D call TRBD1 (6 bases). The germline V gene has CDR1 SEHNR and CDR2 FQNEAQ (reference sequence). The CDR3 extends over 12 amino acids. V lost 7 bases to trimming and J lost 6 bases, with 12 bases between them. The DNA for the CDR3 is TGTGCCAGCACCCCGGCAGGGGATGGCTACACCTTC. Amino acid sequence: CASTPAGDGYTF. The complete variable domain, with remaining parts taken from reference TRBV7-9 and TRBJ1-2, reads DTGVSQNPRHKITKRGQNVTFRCDPISEHNRLYWYRQTLGQGPEFLTYFQNEAQLEKSRLLSDRFSAERPKGSFSTLEIQRTEQGDSAMYLCASTPAGDGYTFGSGTRLTVV.

Remarks on this clonotype: A read error may explain this, as a much larger clone is one base away. The V gene is TRBV7-9, the J gene TRBJ2-1; D gene unclear. Germline V gene data show CDR1 as SEHNR and CDR2 as FQNEAQ (reference sequence). This CDR3 has 11 residues. CDR3 nucleotides: TGTGCCGGCAGCCCGGAAGGAGAGCAGTTCTTC. Residues: CAGSPEGEQFF.

The DNA for the CDR3 is TGTGCCAGCCGCCCTGGTCCGGGTTACAATGAGCAGTACTTC. Encoded protein: CASRPGPGYNEQYF. The rearrangement joins TRBV6-5 to TRBJ2-1; D unclear. The J call is in doubt because the DNA end fits TRBJ2-7 better. Germline V gives CDR1 MNHEY, CDR2 SVGAGI. This CDR3 region has 14 residues.

J is TRBJ2-3 and V is TRBV6-1; the D is unclear. The CDR3 sequence is 13 residues long. The V gene lost 2 bases and the J gene lost 3 bases, with 6 bases spanning the gap. Germline V gives CDR1 MNHNS, CDR2 SASEGT. CDR3 sequence reads: CASSELVTDTQYF. The CDR3 coding sequence is TGTGCCAGCAGTGAACTAGTTACAGATACGCAGTATTTT.

The chain is built from TRBV12-3 or TRBV12-4 and TRBJ2-1; D uncertain. V gave up 1 base and J gave up 0 bases, with 10 bases separating them. This CDR3 spans 16 amino acids. CDR3 coding DNA: TGTGCCAGCAGTTTAGGGCTGACGAACTCCTACAATGAGCAGTTCTTC. It codes for CASSLGLTNSYNEQFF.

This clonotype was detected ten times or more. The CDR3 is CASRVDGSSYNEQFF. DNA for the CDR3: TGTGCCAGCAGAGTGGATGGAAGCTCCTACAATGAGCAGTTCTTC. The J gene is TRBJ2-1, the V gene TRBV28, with D hard to call. The CDR3 has 15 residues. Trimming stripped 6 bases from V and 0 bases from J, with 12 bases between. Germline-derived CDR1 and CDR2 are MDHEN and SYDVKM.

This clonotype was recorded only once. Germline and junction disagree at one end, which may indicate a read error. CDR3 protein: CAGSIRGLAGGDTQYF. CDR3 nucleotide sequence: TGTGCCGGCAGCATACGGGGACTAGCGGGAGGAGATACGCAGTATTTT. The gene calls are TRBV11-2 and TRBJ2-3, with 15 bases identical to TRBD2. Germline CDR1 and CDR2: SGHAT and FQNNGV. The CDR3 contains 16 residues. The full variable domain, in which reference TRBV11-2 and TRBJ2-3 provide the parts outside the CDR3, is EAGVAQSPRYKIIEKRQSVAFWCNPISGHATLYWYQQILGQGPKLLIQFQNNGVVDDSQLPKDRFSAERLKGVDSTLKIQPAKLEDSAVYLCAGSIRGLAGGDTQYFGPGTRLTVL.

The chain uses TRBV5-6 and TRBJ1-4, with 7 bases matching TRBD1. This CDR3 has 15 residues. J lost 7 bases, V lost 4 bases, and 10 bases had no gene match. The germline V gene encodes CDR1 SGHDT and CDR2 YYEEEE. For the CDR3, the DNA is TGTGCCAGCAGCGAAAGACAGGGAGAGGGTGAAAAACTGTTTTTT. It yields the protein CASSERQGEGEKLFF.

This sequence joins TRBV29-1 and TRBJ2-7, with 7 bases that match TRBD1. V lost 5 bases to trimming and J lost 4 bases; unmatched junction nucleotides: 14. This CDR3 is 15 amino acids long. Per the germline V gene, CDR1 is SQVTM and CDR2 is ANQGSEA. The CDR3 sequence is CSVLKLQGIRYEQYF. The CDR3 DNA follows: TGCAGCGTTCTCAAATTACAGGGGATCAGGTACGAGCAGTACTTC.

The chain has TRBV12-3 or TRBV12-4 and TRBJ2-1; TRBD2 matches 8 bases. V lost 6 bases to trimming and J lost 12 bases; unmatched junction nucleotides: 13. The length of the CDR3 is 14 residues. CDR3 protein: CASSPEGLVAGQFF. Here the CDR3 DNA reads TGTGCCAGCAGCCCGGAGGGACTAGTAGCCGGGCAGTTCTTC.

The rearrangement uses TRBV3-1 and TRBJ1-1; D call uncertain. The CDR3 is 13 residues long. Germline V lookup: CDR1 LGHDT, CDR2 YNNKEL (reference sequence). The V and J ends lost 0 bases and 5 bases respectively, with 7 bases between them. The CDR3 DNA reads as TGTGCCAGCAGCCAAGAATTGCGGACTGAAGCTTTCTTT. This gives the protein CASSQELRTEAFF.

The sample holds a few counts of this clonotype. The V and J genes are TRBV20-1 and TRBJ2-7; maybe TRBD2 (5 bases). Trimming took 5 bases from V and 2 from J, leaving 13 bases between them. Germline V lookup: CDR1 DFQATT, CDR2 SNEGSKA (reference sequence). The CDR3 covers 13 residues. This chain's CDR3 is CSALATGTYEQYF. The CDR3 DNA reads as TGCAGTGCTCTAGCTACTGGAACCTACGAGCAGTACTTC.

This clonotype was seen only a few times. The chain links TRBV6-2 or TRBV6-3 to TRBJ2-7; D possibly corresponds to TRBD1 (6 bases). With 6 bases removed from V and 3 bases from J, the gap between germline ends came to 15 bases. Germline lookup yields CDR1 MNHEY and CDR2 SVGEGT. The CDR3 length is 14 residues. CDR3 sequence: CASRNRVDVYEQYF. CDR3 bases: TGTGCCAGCAGAAACAGGGTTGACGTCTACGAGCAGTACTTC.

This clonotype occurred many times. The rearrangement links TRBV11-2 to TRBJ2-7; no reliable D call. Per germline, CDR1 SGHAT and CDR2 FQNNGV. The CDR3 runs 13 residues. V was clipped by 0 bases and J by 1 base, with 4 bases between them. Here the CDR3 DNA reads TGTGCCAGCAGCTTAGACCGATCCTACGAGCAGTACTTC. This gives the protein CASSLDRSYEQYF.

The V gene is TRBV5-1, the J gene TRBJ2-5, with D hard to call. V lost 3 bases to trimming and J lost 2 bases, with 14 bases between them. The CDR3 loop spans 15 amino acids. Germline assignment: CDR1 SGHRS and CDR2 YFSETQ. CDR3 nucleotide sequence: TGCGCCAGCAGCTCAAGCAGAGGTGGGCAAGAGACCCAGTACTTC. It yields the protein CASSSSRGGQETQYF.

The table lists this clonotype with many counts. This sequence joins TRBV7-2 and TRBJ2-6, with D possibly matching TRBD1 (5 bases). Trimming stripped 2 bases from V and 0 bases from J, with 8 bases between. This CDR3 has 16 amino acids. The germline CDR1 and CDR2 sequences are SGHTA and FQGNSA. CDR3 DNA sequence: TGTGCCAGCAGCTTATGGGGCCACTCTGGGGCCAACGTCCTGACTTTC. Its translation is CASSLWGHSGANVLTF.

The table lists this clonotype with a few counts. This chain joins TRBV6-2 or TRBV6-3 and TRBJ2-3, with 8 nucleotides matching TRBD2. The ends lost 5 bases at V and 3 bases at J; junction bases unmatched: 16. The germline gives CDR1 MNHEY, CDR2 SVGEGT. This CDR3 region has 18 residues. The CDR3 nucleotides are TGTGCCAGCAGTACACCCGACCTCAGCGGGAGAGAGACAGATACGCAGTATTTT. This sequence encodes CASSTPDLSGRETDTQYF.

CDR3 in amino acids: CASSAELAGGPHEQYF. In DNA, the CDR3 is TGTGCCAGCAGCGCCGAGCTAGCGGGAGGGCCCCACGAGCAGTACTTC. J is TRBJ2-7 and V is TRBV9; 12 bases map to TRBD2. Germline V gene data show CDR1 as SGDLS and CDR2 as YYNGEE. The trim removed 3 bases at V and 5 bases at J, leaving 9 bases unmatched. The CDR3 loop spans 16 amino acids.

V gene TRBV5-1 combines with J gene TRBJ2-1, with 8 bases fitting TRBD2. J gave up 5 bases and V 4 bases, and 5 bases lay outside the gene matches. The CDR3 sequence is 14 residues long. The germline gives CDR1 SGHRS, CDR2 YFSETQ. CDR3 protein: CASSPGGGHNEQFF. As DNA, the CDR3 is TGCGCCAGCAGCCCGGGAGGGGGACACAATGAGCAGTTCTTC. The entire variable domain, with the rest obtained from reference TRBV5-1 and TRBJ2-1, is as follows: KAGVTQTPRYLIKTRGQQVTLSCSPISGHRSVSWYQQTPGQGLQFLFEYFSETQRNKGNFPGRFSGRQFSNSRSEMNVSTLELGDSALYLCASSPGGGHNEQFFGPGTRLTVL.

The rearrangement uses TRBV28 and TRBJ2-7, with unresolved D. With 3 bases removed from V and 2 bases from J, the gap between germline ends came to 14 bases. Germline V CDR1 and CDR2: MDHEN, SYDVKM. This CDR3 comprises 15 residues. The CDR3 spells CASSFPKLAPYEQYF. DNA of the CDR3: TGTGCCAGCAGTTTCCCCAAACTGGCTCCCTACGAGCAGTACTTC.

This sequence joins TRBV20-1 and TRBJ2-3; tentatively, D is TRBD2 (5 bases). CDR1 is DFQATT, CDR2 SNEGSKA, per germline (reference sequence). The CDR3 has 13 amino acids. Trimming took 4 bases from V and 0 from J, leaving 8 bases between them. The CDR3 reads CSAKAASTDTQYF. As DNA, the CDR3 is TGCAGTGCTAAAGCGGCTAGCACAGATACGCAGTATTTT.